The clone carrying this TCR beta chain was found a few times. What it binds is not known. The CDR3 sequence is 14 residues long. Germline CDR1 SGDLS, CDR2 YYNGEE. V gave up 0 bases and J gave up 2 bases, with 9 bases separating them. This entry comes from a study of T cell responses to AZD1222 COVID-19 vaccine. Points from the study as a whole: Nearly half of unique spike-specific TCRs reportedly avoided B.1.351 and B.1.1.7 mutated regions. Spike-specific TCR repertoires showed rising breadth and depth after two AZD1222 doses. There were repertoire samples only from the period after the peak T cell response.

Method: immunoSEQ multiplex PCR; TCRdb's copy keeps in-frame clones and lacks some. Of around 110,000 clones in the sample, 70% to 90% were seen once. V and J are TRBV9 and TRBJ2-7; D might be TRBD2 (5 bases). This clonotype was sampled from an adult in good health. The specimen was peripheral blood, collected on day 0 of MenACWY control vaccination. The CDR3 sequence: CASSVAAGTYEQYF. The CDR3 DNA sequence: TGTGCCAGCAGCGTAGCGGCGGGTACCTACGAGCAGTACTTC.